This paragraph reports one T cell receptor (beta chain). Its antigen is not identified. This CDR3 has 13 amino acids. From germline, CDR1 is MNHEY and CDR2 SMNVEV (reference sequence). Trimming removed 2 bases from V and 0 bases from J, with 5 bases in between. The data were obtained in a study of cytomegalovirus exposure and HLA in healthy donors. Donors sampled were nominally healthy, though unrecorded immune exposures were likely. Notes on the study in general: Productive rates of about 90% or about 30% were seen for most TCR beta V segments in an earlier analysis. TCR beta V- and J-gene trimming, according to a later analysis, was linked to a missense DCLRE1C variant.

Vbeta (60) and Jbeta (13) primers were used in the PCR. Generated by immunoSEQ multiplex PCR, the TCRdb table keeps only in-frame clones and is missing some. Altogether roughly 100,000 clones are present, 60% to 80% being singletons, with the ten largest covering about 9.1%. This TCR came from a woman in her forties in good health and CMV-seropositive. This chain uses TRBV27 with TRBJ2-7, with unresolved D. Material: PBMCs. The CDR3 is CASSLQSSYEQYF. The CDR3 bases are TGTGCCAGCAGTTTACAATCCTCCTACGAGCAGTACTTC.